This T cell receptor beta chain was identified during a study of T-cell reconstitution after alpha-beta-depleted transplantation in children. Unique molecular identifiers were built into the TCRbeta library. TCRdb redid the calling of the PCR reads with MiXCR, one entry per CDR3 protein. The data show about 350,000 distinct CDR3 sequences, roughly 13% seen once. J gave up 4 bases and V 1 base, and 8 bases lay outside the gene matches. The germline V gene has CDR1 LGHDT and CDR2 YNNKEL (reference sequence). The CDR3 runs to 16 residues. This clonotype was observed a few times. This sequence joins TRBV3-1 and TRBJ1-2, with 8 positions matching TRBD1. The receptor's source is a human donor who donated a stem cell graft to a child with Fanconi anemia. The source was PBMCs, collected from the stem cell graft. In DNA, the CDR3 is TGTGCCAGCAGCCAAGGGGAGACAGGGGTCTTCTATGGCTACACCTTC. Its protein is CASSQGETGVFYGYTF.